The clone carrying this TCR beta chain was detected a few times. The ends were cut back, 5 bases at V and 1 base at J, with 8 bases in the middle. Germline values: CDR1 SNHLY, CDR2 FYNNEI. The CDR3 runs 13 residues. The data were taken from a study of cytomegalovirus exposure and HLA in healthy donors. Primers for the PCR totalled 60 Vbeta and 13 Jbeta. Clones were read by immunoSEQ multiplex PCR, and TCRdb kept only the in-frame ones, dropping some. This sample has 95,000 or so clones, with around 81% found just once. Sequencing was done on a sample of PBMCs. The chain couples TRBV2 to TRBJ1-1; D uncertain. This clonotype was obtained from a woman aged 70 to 79 in good health and CMV-seropositive. The DNA for the CDR3 is TGTGCCAGCAGTCGTGCGGGGAACACTGAAGCTTTCTTT. Translating gives CASSRAGNTEAFF.